A selection of T cell receptor beta chains follows, all from one sample in a study of blood T cell repertoires in COVID-19. Assay used: immunoSEQ multiplex PCR; TCRdb lists only in-frame clones, some missing. The table includes about 130,000 clones, 81% detected once. The source material was peripheral blood. The receptors here all came from a woman aged 60-75 years with active or convalescent COVID-19. CDR3s include the opening cysteine and the closing phenylalanine or tryptophan. D genes are given only for firm matches. The size of a clone is reported for some rows only, either as once, few or many, or as a class for expanded clones.

d_call clone_size j_call v_call cdr3_nt cdr3_aa
- - TRBJ1-2 TRBV5-6 TGTGCCAGCAGCTTGGACAGGCGGGGCTATGGCTACACCTTC CASSLDRRGYGYTF
- few TRBJ1-1 TRBV7-9 TGTGCCAGCACCCCAAGTGCGGGGGTGAACACTGAAGCTTTCTTT CASTPSAGVNTEAFF
- - TRBJ2-1 TRBV5-1 TGCGCCAGCCGACGACAGGATGGCTACAATGAGCAGTTCTTC CASRRQDGYNEQFF
TRBD1 - TRBJ1-1 TRBV10-3 TGTGCCATCAGTGACGGCAGGGGGCGTACTGAAGCTTTCTTT CAISDGRGRTEAFF
- - TRBJ2-7 TRBV9 TGTGCCAGCAGCGTAGGAGTCGGAGCCTACGAGCAGTACTTC CASSVGVGAYEQYF
TRBD2 - TRBJ2-5 TRBV9 TGTGCCAGCAGCGTAGGAGGGGGACTAGCGGAGACCCAGTACTTC CASSVGGGLAETQYF
TRBD1 once TRBJ1-5 TRBV19 TGTGCCAGTAGTATACGTTTGGGGACAGGGGGTAGCAATCAGCCCCAGCATTTT CASSIRLGTGGSNQPQHF
- - TRBJ2-1 TRBV24-1 TGTGCCACCAGTGACGCCATTGGGCTACGACACAATGAGCAGTTCTTC CATSDAIGLRHNEQFF
- - TRBJ1-4 TRBV18 TGTGCCAGCTCGCCCGGTCTATCAGAGGGACTGTTTTTT CASSPGLSEGLFF
TRBD1 - TRBJ1-4 TRBV28 TGTGCCAGCAGTTTATCGGAGGGGGCGAATGAAAAACTGTTTTTT CASSLSEGANEKLFF
- - TRBJ1-5 TRBV28 TGTGCCAGCACGATCCCTCAGGACAATCAGCCCCAGCATTTT CASTIPQDNQPQHF
- - TRBJ2-5 TRBV15 TGTGCCACCAGCAGAGAGGGGGGGCTCCGAGAGACCCAGTACTTC CATSREGGLRETQYF
TRBD1 few TRBJ2-1 TRBV27 TGTGCCAGCAGTTTAATAGGTGGGACAGGCCTTCTAAATGAGCAGTTCTTC CASSLIGGTGLLNEQFF
- - TRBJ2-3 TRBV19 TGTGCCAGTAGTAGCGGGACGTTCGGAGTCACAGATACGCAGTATTTT CASSSGTFGVTDTQYF
- - TRBJ1-1 TRBV6-1 TGTGCCAGCAGTGGGGGGGATCCAAGGGCCCCGAACACTGAAGCTTTCTTT CASSGGDPRAPNTEAFF
- many TRBJ2-1 TRBV2 TGTGCCAGCAGTGTGGCTAGCCGTGTCGAGCAGTTCTTC CASSVASRVEQFF
TRBD2 few TRBJ2-3 TRBV24-1 TGTGCCACCAGTGACCGCAGGACTAGCGGGGGGCTCTGGGGAACAGATACGCAGTATTTT CATSDRRTSGGLWGTDTQYF
TRBD2 - TRBJ2-1 TRBV9 TGTGCCAGCAGCGTGAGACTAGCGGGATTCAATGAGCAGTTCTTC CASSVRLAGFNEQFF
- - TRBJ1-1 TRBV5-1 TGCGCCAGCAGCTTGGGGACAGTGAACACGAACACTGAAGCTTTCTTT CASSLGTVNTNTEAFF
- - TRBJ2-7 TRBV5-3 TGTGCCAGAAGCCCTAACGCACGGGGAAAACTTGGGGAGCAGTACTTC CARSPNARGKLGEQYF
- - TRBJ1-4 TRBV30 TGTGCCTGCAACCTGGCGGGACTCGGGGAAAAACTGTTTTTT CACNLAGLGEKLFF
- once TRBJ1-5 TRBV28 TGTGCCAGCAGTTTAACAGTCCCTCAACGAGGCAATCAGCCCCAGCATTTT CASSLTVPQRGNQPQHF
- - TRBJ1-2 TRBV18 TGTGCCAGCTCACCACCGATAGCTAACTATGGCTACACCTTC CASSPPIANYGYTF
TRBD1 - TRBJ2-4 TRBV5-1 TGCGCCAGCAGCTGGACAGGGCAAAACATTCAGTACTTC CASSWTGQNIQYF
- few TRBJ2-1 TRBV4-2 TGTGCCAGCAGCCAAGAAGGTAGCGCTCGGTTGCAGTTCTTC CASSQEGSARLQFF
- - TRBJ2-1 TRBV7-2 TGTGCCAGCAGCCAGCGGGTCGGGGGCTACAATGAGCAGTTCTTC CASSQRVGGYNEQFF
- few TRBJ2-3 TRBV7-3 TGTGCCAGCAGCTTAATAGGCGGGTCCAGCTCAGATACGCAGTATTTT CASSLIGGSSSDTQYF
- - TRBJ1-1 TRBV4-3 TGCGCCAGCAGCCAAGATCCCACGGACCGGGAGGGGGTCACTGAAGCTTTCTTT CASSQDPTDREGVTEAFF
- - TRBJ2-5 TRBV7-2 TGTGCCAGCAGCGAACAGGGCTGGACCCAGTACTTC CASSEQGWTQYF
TRBD2 - TRBJ2-5 TRBV5-1 TGCGCCAGCAGCTTGTCGACTAGCGGTCATGAGACCCAGTACTTC CASSLSTSGHETQYF
- - TRBJ2-7 TRBV30 TGTGCCTTCGCTGGCGGGGCCCTTAGCTACGAGCAGTACTTC CAFAGGALSYEQYF
- few TRBJ1-1 TRBV5-6 TGTGCCAGCAGCTCCGGGTACGACACTGAAGCTTTCTTT CASSSGYDTEAFF
- - TRBJ2-4 TRBV6-1 TGTGCCAGCAGTGAACCCGCTGGGGCCCAAAACATTCAGTACTTC CASSEPAGAQNIQYF
- - TRBJ2-7 TRBV7-2 TGTGCCAGCAGCTTAGTTCCTTTAACCTACGAGCAGTACTTC CASSLVPLTYEQYF
- - TRBJ1-3 TRBV7-9 TGTGCCAGCAGCTGGCAGGGGATTGGTGGAAACACCATATATTTT CASSWQGIGGNTIYF
- - TRBJ2-7 TRBV2 TGTGCCAGCACAAGCGGGCGGGACGAGCAGTACTTC CASTSGRDEQYF
- - TRBJ1-1 TRBV14 TGTGCCAGCACCCCTAACACTGAAGCTTTCTTT CASTPNTEAFF
- - TRBJ1-5 TRBV10-3 TGTGCCATCAGTGAGTCGCACAGGCAGGGAGGTCAGCCCCAGCATTTT CAISESHRQGGQPQHF
TRBD1 - TRBJ2-7 TRBV11-2 TGTGCCAGCAGCCAACAGGGGCTGTACGAGCAGTACTTC CASSQQGLYEQYF
- once TRBJ1-2 TRBV18 TGTGCCAGCTCCCAACAGGTCACCTATGACTACACCTTC CASSQQVTYDYTF
- - TRBJ2-4 TRBV29-1 TGCAGCGTTGAGGGAACGGGGGACATTCAGTACTTC CSVEGTGDIQYF
- - TRBJ2-3 TRBV5-6 TGTGCCAGCAGAATGGGGCGCACAGATACGCAGTATTTT CASRMGRTDTQYF
- - TRBJ1-3 TRBV18 TGTGCCAGCTCACCTTACCAGGGGCAATTCTCTGGAAACACCATATATTTT CASSPYQGQFSGNTIYF
TRBD1 once TRBJ1-3 TRBV28 TGTGCCAGCAGTTCGGGACAGCCGACTGGAAACACCATATATTTT CASSSGQPTGNTIYF
TRBD1 - TRBJ2-3 TRBV7-3 TGTGCCAGCAGAATGACAGGGGGCATAGATACGCAGTATTTT CASRMTGGIDTQYF
- - TRBJ1-2 TRBV28 TGTGCCAGCAGTTCAGGGGTCGGCGGCTACACCTTC CASSSGVGGYTF
TRBD1 - TRBJ1-1 TRBV6-4 TGTGCCAGCAGACCACAGACAGGGGGCAACACTGAAGCTTTCTTT CASRPQTGGNTEAFF
TRBD1 - TRBJ1-5 TRBV19 TGTGCCAGTAGTGTTACAGGGGGCTACAATCAGCCCCAGCATTTT CASSVTGGYNQPQHF
- - TRBJ1-6 TRBV10-2 TGCGCCAGCAGCAATACAGGGTATAATTCACCCCTCCACTTT CASSNTGYNSPLHF
TRBD1 - TRBJ1-1 TRBV5-1 TGCGCCAGCAGACCGGACAGGGGTGGCTTGAACACTGAAGCTTTCTTT CASRPDRGGLNTEAFF
- - TRBJ1-1 TRBV11-2 TGTGCCAGCAGCTTAGATCCGAGGGCGAACACTGAAGCTTTCTTT CASSLDPRANTEAFF
- - TRBJ1-4 TRBV30 TGTGCCTGGAGGACAGGACATGCTAATGAAAAACTGTTTTTT CAWRTGHANEKLFF
- - TRBJ2-2 TRBV7-2 TGTGCCAGCAGCTGGGGACTCGACACCGGGGAGCTGTTTTTT CASSWGLDTGELFF
- once TRBJ2-3 TRBV15 TGTGCCACCAGCAGAGATAACACAGGCTCAGACACAGATACGCAGTATTTT CATSRDNTGSDTDTQYF